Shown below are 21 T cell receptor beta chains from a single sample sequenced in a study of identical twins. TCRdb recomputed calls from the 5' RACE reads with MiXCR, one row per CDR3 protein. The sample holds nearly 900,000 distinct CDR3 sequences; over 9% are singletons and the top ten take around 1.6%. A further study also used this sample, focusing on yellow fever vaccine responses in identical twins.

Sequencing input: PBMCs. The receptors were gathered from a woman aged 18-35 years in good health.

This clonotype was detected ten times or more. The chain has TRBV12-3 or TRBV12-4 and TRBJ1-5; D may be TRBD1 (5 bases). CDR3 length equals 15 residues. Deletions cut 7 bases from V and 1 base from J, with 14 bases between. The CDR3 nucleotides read TGTGCCAGCATTCCTGTCGGGGGGAGCAATCAGCCCCAGCATTTT. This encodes CASIPVGGSNQPQHF.

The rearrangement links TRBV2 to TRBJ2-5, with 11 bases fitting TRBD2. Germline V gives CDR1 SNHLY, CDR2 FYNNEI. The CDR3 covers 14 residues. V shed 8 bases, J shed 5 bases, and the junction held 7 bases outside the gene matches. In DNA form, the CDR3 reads TGTGCCAGCCAGACTAGCGGGACTTTTGAGACCCAGTACTTC. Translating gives CASQTSGTFETQYF.

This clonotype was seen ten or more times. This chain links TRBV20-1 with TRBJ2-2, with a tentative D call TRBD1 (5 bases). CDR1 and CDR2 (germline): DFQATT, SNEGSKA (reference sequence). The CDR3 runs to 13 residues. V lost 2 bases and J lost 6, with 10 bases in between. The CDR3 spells CSARPRVAGELFF. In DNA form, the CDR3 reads TGCAGTGCTAGACCCAGGGTTGCCGGGGAGCTGTTTTTT.

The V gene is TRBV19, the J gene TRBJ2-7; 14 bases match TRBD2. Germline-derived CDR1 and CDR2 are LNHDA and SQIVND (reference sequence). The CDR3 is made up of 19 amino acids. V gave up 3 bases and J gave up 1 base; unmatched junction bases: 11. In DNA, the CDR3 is TGTGCCAGTAGTATCGGACTAGCGGGAGGACTAGCTAGATCCTACGAGCAGTACTTC. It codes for CASSIGLAGGLARSYEQYF.

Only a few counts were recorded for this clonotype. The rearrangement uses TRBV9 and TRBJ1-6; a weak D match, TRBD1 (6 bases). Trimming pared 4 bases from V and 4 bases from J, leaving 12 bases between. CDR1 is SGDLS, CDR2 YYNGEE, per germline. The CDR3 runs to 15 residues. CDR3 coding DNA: TGTGCCAGCAGCACCGGACAGATTTATAATTCACCCCTCCACTTT. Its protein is CASSTGQIYNSPLHF.

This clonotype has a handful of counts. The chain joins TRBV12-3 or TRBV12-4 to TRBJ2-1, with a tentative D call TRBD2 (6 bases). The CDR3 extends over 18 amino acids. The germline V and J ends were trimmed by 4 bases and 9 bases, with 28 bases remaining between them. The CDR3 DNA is TGTGCCAGCAGTTCTCCGGTGGGCGGGACTCTCTTGGGCGGTGAGCAGTTCTTC. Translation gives CASSSPVGGTLLGGEQFF.

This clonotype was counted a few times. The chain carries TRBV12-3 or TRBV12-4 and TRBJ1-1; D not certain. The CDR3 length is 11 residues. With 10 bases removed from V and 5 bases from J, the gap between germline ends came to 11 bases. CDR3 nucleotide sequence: TGTGCCACCAAGGGAGGTACTGAAGCTTTCTTT. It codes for CATKGGTEAFF.

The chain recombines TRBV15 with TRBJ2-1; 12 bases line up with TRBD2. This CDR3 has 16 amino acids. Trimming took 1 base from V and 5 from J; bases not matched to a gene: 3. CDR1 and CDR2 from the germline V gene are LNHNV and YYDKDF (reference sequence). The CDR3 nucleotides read TGTGCCACCAGCAGAGGACGACTAGCGGGGGACAATGAGCAGTTCTTC. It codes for CATSRGRLAGDNEQFF.

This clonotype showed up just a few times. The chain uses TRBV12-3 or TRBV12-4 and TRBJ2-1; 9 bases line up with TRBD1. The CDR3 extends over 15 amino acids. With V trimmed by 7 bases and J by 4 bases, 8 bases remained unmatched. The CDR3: CASKSSGTGYNEQFF. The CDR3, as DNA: TGTGCCAGCAAGAGTTCGGGGACAGGGTACAATGAGCAGTTCTTC.

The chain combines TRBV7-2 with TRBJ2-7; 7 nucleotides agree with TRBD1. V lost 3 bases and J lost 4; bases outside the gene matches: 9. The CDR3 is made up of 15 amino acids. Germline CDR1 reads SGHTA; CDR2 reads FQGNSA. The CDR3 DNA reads TGTGCCAGCAGCTTTACCGGGACAGCGGTTTACGAGCAGTACTTC. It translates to CASSFTGTAVYEQYF.

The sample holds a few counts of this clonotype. CDR3 sequence reads: CASSPRATSSGYTF. Here the CDR3 DNA reads TGTGCCAGCAGCCCAAGGGCCACAAGCAGTGGCTACACCTTC. The V and J genes are TRBV7-9 and TRBJ1-2; D gene ambiguous. Germline V gene lookup returns CDR1 SEHNR and CDR2 FQNEAQ (reference sequence). This CDR3 spans 14 amino acids. Trimming cost V 5 bases and J 7 bases, with 17 bases left between them.

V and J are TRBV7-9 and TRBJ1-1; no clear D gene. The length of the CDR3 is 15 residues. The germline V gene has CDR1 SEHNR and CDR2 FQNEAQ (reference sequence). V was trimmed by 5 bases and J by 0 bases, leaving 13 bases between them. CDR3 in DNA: TGTGCCAGCAGCAATGCCAGGTGGATGAACACTGAAGCTTTCTTT. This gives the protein CASSNARWMNTEAFF.

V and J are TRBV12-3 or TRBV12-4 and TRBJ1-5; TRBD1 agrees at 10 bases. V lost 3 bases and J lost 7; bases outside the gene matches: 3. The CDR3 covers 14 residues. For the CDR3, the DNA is TGTGCCAGCAGTTTTGGGGACAGGGGACAGCCCCAGCATTTT. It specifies CASSFGDRGQPQHF.

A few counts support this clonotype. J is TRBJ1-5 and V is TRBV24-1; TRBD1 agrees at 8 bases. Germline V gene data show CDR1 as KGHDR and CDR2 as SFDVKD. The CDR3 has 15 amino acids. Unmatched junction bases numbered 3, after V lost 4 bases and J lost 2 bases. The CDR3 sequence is CATSEGTGRNQPQHF. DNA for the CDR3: TGTGCCACCAGTGAGGGGACAGGCCGCAATCAGCCCCAGCATTTT.

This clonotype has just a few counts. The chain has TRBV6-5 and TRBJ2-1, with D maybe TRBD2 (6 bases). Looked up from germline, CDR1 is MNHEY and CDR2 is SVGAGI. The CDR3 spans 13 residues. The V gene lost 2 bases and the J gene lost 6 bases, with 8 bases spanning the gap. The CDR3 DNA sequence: TGTGCCAGCAGTTACGAGACTAGCAATGAGCAGTTCTTC. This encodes CASSYETSNEQFF.

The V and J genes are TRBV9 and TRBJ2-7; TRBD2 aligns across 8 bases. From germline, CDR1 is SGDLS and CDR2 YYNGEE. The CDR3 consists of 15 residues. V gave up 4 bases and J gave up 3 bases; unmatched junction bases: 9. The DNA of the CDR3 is TGTGCCAGCAGCCCAGGGACCCGGGAGGGCTACGAGCAGTACTTC. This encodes CASSPGTREGYEQYF.

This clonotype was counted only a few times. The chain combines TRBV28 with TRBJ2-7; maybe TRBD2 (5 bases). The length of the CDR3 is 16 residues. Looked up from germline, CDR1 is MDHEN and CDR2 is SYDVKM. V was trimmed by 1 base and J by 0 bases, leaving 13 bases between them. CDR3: CASSLSGQRSSYEQYV. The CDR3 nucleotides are TGTGCCAGCAGTTTATCGGGCCAGCGGAGCTCCTACGAGCAGTACGTC.

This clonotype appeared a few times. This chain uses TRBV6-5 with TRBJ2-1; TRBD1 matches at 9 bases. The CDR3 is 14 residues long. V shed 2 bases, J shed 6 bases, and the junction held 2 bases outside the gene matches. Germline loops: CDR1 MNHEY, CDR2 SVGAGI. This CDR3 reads CASSYGTGSNEQFF. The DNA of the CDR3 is TGTGCCAGCAGTTACGGGACAGGGTCCAATGAGCAGTTCTTC.

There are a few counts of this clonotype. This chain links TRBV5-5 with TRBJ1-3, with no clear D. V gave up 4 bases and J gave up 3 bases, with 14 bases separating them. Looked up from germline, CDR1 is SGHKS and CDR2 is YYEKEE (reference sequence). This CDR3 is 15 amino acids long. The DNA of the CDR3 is TGTGCCAGCAGCCCTGGAAAGAGCGGTGGAAACACCATATATTTT. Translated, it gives CASSPGKSGGNTIYF.

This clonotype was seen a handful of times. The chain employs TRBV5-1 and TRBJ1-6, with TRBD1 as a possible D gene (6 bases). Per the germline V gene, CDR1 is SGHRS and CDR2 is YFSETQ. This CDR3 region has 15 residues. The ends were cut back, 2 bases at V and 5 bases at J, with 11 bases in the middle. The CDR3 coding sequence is TGCGCCAGCAGCTTTGGGGGACACAATAATTCACCCCTCCACTTT. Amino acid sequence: CASSFGGHNNSPLHF.

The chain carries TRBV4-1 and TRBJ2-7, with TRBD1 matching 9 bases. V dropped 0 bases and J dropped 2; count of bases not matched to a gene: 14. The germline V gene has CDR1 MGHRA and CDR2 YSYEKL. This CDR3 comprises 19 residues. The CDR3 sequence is CASSQDTPLRDRATYEQYF. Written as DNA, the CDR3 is TGCGCCAGCAGCCAAGATACGCCCCTCCGGGACAGGGCGACCTACGAGCAGTACTTC.